The entry below describes one T cell receptor beta chain. Its antigen is unknown. The sample is drawn from a study of post-analysis software for immune sequencing data. Whole-study findings and limits: Significantly lower normalized Chao1 diversity was seen in multiple sclerosis patients than in controls. Patients used a few TRBV segments, including TRBV5-6, TRBV5-1 and TRBV20-1, more often than controls.

Losses at the gene ends were 5 bases for V and 9 bases for J; bases not matched to a gene: 4. This CDR3 has 13 residues. Every TCR beta cDNA library bore unique molecular identifiers. TCRdb re-derived calls from the PCR reads in MiXCR, one entry per CDR3 protein. The sample holds roughly 570,000 distinct CDR3 sequences; 34% are singletons and the top ten take approximately 6%. The receptor's source is a girl aged 2-17 years with multiple sclerosis. Source material: blood. The chain carries TRBV12-3 or TRBV12-4 and TRBJ1-4; 9 bases match TRBD1. The CDR3 reads CASSPGTGKKLFF. In DNA, the CDR3 is TGTGCCAGCAGTCCCGGGACAGGGAAAAAACTGTTTTTT.